These 3 T cell receptor beta chains were sequenced from one sample in a study of CD8+CD57+ T cells in acquired aplastic anemia (dated by TCRdb to 2017 to 2018). The sample was run on an Illumina HiSeq 2000. Genomic DNA was used as template for profiling of TCR beta VDJ combinations and CDR3 sequences. TCRdb passed the public sequencing reads through fastp at Q25 and MiXCR, retaining productive beta sequences. Here each entry gathers all rows of one CDR3 protein and keeps the most common genes and DNA. This sample lists about half a million distinct CDR3 sequences; around a third were detected once. The ten largest clones add up to about 0.8% of the sample. The patients picked for sequencing were ones in whom flow cytometry had shown an expansion of CD8+CD57+ cells. The sample taken for sequencing was sorted CD4+, CD8+, or CD8+CD57+ T cells (not recorded which) from PBMCs. These receptors were obtained from a human donor with aplastic anemia.

This clonotype was seen only a few times. V gene TRBV14 combines with J gene TRBJ1-1; D unresolved. Trimming removed 1 base from V and 5 bases from J, with 14 bases in between. Germline loops: CDR1 SGHDN, CDR2 FVKESK. The CDR3 is 15 amino acids. CDR3 protein: CASSQGYGMRTEAFF. CDR3 nucleotide sequence: TGTGCCAGCAGCCAAGGGTACGGGATGAGGACTGAAGCTTTCTTT.

The chain has TRBV19 and TRBJ2-3; 10 bases map to TRBD1. Germline CDR1 is LNHDA and CDR2 is SQIVND (reference sequence). V lost 5 bases to trimming and J lost 10 bases; unmatched junction nucleotides: 15. The CDR3 contains 16 residues. The CDR3 region has the DNA TGTGCCAGTAGTTTAACCGGGACAGGGGTCCCTAGTGCGCAGTATTTT. Translated: CASSLTGTGVPSAQYF.

This chain joins TRBV7-3 and TRBJ1-3; TRBD1 might be the D (6 bases). Looked up from germline, CDR1 is SGHTA and CDR2 is FQGTGA. Trimming took off 5 bases at V and 4 bases at J, with 9 bases between the two ends. The CDR3 length is 13 residues. The CDR3 loop reads CASSQTGGNTIYF. CDR3 nucleotides: TGTGCCAGCAGCCAAACAGGGGGAAACACCATATATTTT.